The clone carrying this T cell receptor (beta chain) was seen more than once but under ten times. Germline loops: CDR1 LNHDA, CDR2 SQIVND (reference sequence). V was clipped by 8 bases and J by 6 bases, with 7 bases between them. The CDR3 extends over 10 amino acids. Amplified material comprised TCR beta CDR3 regions derived from RNA transcripts. The first-round RT-PCR employed HTBI primers together with the Qiagen OneStep RT-PCR kit. A multiplex PCR was then performed as the second round. TCRdb called the multiplex PCR reads again in MiXCR, with one record for every CDR3 protein. The repertoire holds some 750,000 distinct CDR3 sequences, with 35% to 50% as singletons. The data were taken from a study of Graves' ophthalmopathy and Graves' hyperthyroidism. Certain patients, namely those with other autoimmune diseases, uncontrolled infections, pregnancy or lactation, were excluded.

The TCR was taken from an adult man with Graves' ophthalmopathy. The chain carries TRBV19 and TRBJ1-1; no clear D gene. The specimen was peripheral blood. The chain's CDR3 is CASERAEAFF. The CDR3 region has the DNA TGTGCCAGTGAGAGGGCTGAAGCTTTCTTT.